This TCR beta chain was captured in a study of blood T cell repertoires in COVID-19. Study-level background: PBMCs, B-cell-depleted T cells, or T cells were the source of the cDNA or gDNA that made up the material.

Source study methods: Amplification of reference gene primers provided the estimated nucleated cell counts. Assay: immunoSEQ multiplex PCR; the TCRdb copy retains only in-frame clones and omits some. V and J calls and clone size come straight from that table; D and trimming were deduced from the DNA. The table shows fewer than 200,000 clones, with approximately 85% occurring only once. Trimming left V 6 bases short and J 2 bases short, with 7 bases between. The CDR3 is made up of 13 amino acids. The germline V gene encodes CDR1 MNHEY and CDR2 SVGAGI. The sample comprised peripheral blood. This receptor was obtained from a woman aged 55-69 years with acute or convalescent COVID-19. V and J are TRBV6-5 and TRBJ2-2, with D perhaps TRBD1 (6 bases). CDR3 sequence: CASRQGNTGELFF. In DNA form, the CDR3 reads TGTGCCAGCAGACAGGGAAACACCGGGGAGCTGTTTTTT.